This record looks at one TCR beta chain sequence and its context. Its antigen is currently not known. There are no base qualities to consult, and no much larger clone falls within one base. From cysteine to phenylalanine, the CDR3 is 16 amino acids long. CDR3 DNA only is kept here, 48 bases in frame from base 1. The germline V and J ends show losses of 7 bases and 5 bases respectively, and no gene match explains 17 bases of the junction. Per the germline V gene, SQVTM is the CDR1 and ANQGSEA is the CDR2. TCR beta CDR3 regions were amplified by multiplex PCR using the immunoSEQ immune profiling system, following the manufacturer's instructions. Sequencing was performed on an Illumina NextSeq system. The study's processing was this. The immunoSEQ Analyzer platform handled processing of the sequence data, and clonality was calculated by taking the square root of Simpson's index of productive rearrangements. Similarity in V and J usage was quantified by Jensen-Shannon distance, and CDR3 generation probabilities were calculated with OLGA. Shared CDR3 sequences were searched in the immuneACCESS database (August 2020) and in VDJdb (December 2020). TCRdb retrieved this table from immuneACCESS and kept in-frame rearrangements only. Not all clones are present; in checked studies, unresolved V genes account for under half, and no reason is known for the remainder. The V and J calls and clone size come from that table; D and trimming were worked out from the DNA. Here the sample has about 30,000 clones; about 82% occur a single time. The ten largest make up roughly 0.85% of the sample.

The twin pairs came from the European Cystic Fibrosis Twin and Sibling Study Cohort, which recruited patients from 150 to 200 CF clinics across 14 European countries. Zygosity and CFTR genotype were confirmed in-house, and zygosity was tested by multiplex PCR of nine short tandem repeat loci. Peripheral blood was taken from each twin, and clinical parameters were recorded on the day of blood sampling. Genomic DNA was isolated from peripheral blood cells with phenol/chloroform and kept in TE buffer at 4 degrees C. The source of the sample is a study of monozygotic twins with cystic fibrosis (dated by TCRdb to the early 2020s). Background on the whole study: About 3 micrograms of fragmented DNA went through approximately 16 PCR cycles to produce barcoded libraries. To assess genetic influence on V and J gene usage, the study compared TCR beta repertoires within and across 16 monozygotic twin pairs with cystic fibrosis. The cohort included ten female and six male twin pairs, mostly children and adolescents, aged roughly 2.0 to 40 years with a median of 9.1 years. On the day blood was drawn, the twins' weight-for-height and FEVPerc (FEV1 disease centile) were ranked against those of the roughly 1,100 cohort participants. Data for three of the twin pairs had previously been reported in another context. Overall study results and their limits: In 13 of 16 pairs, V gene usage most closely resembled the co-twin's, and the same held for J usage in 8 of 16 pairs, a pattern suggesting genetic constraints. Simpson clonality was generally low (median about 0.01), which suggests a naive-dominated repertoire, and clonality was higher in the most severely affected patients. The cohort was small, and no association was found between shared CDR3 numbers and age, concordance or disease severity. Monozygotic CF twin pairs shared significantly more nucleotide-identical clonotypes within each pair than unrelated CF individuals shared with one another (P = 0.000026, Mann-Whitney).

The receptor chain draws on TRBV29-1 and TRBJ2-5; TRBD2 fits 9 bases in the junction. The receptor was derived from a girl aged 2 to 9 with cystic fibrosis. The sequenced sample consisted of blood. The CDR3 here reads CSAHPPSGNGAETQYF. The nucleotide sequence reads TGCAGCGCCCACCCTCCTAGCGGGAATGGAGCGGAGACCCAGTACTTC.